A selection of T cell receptor beta chains follows, all from one sample in a study of blood T cell repertoires in COVID-19. TCRdb keeps only in-frame clones here, not all; method: immunoSEQ multiplex PCR. The sample consists of 200,000 to 300,000 clones, 80% to 85% of them appearing once. Input material: peripheral blood. Receptors originate from a woman in her thirties or forties who had recovered from COVID-19. Each CDR3 is given with its conserved first and last residue. The order of the fields is D gene, V gene, clone size, J gene, CDR3 DNA, CDR3 protein. The D gene is left open where the match is weak. For some rows the clone size is stated as once, few or many, or as a class when expanded; others skip it.

d_call: -
v_call: TRBV7-2
clone_size: -
j_call: TRBJ1-2
cdr3_nt: TGTGCCAGCAGCCCAGACAGGACCCGCTATGGCTACACCTTC
cdr3_aa: CASSPDRTRYGYTF

d_call: -
v_call: TRBV7-9
clone_size: -
j_call: TRBJ1-1
cdr3_nt: TGTGCCAGCACCTTGGCCCAAAACACTGAAGCTTTCTTT
cdr3_aa: CASTLAQNTEAFF

d_call: -
v_call: TRBV25-1
clone_size: once
j_call: TRBJ1-5
cdr3_nt: TGTGCCAGCAGTGAATATGACAGATCCGATCAGCCCCAGCATTTT
cdr3_aa: CASSEYDRSDQPQHF

d_call: -
v_call: TRBV6-5
clone_size: -
j_call: TRBJ2-7
cdr3_nt: TGTGCCAGCAGCGCCTTCCGGGGGGCCTTCTACGAGCAGTACTTC
cdr3_aa: CASSAFRGAFYEQYF

d_call: TRBD1
v_call: TRBV2
clone_size: -
j_call: TRBJ2-7
cdr3_nt: TGTGCCAGCACTATAGGACAGGGGGCTTACGAGCAGTACTTC
cdr3_aa: CASTIGQGAYEQYF

d_call: -
v_call: TRBV15
clone_size: -
j_call: TRBJ1-5
cdr3_nt: TGTGCCACCAGCAGGACCACAGGGCGAAGGCAGCCCCAGCATTTT
cdr3_aa: CATSRTTGRRQPQHF

d_call: TRBD1
v_call: TRBV28
clone_size: -
j_call: TRBJ1-5
cdr3_nt: TGTGCCAGCAATTCCTGGGACAGGGCGCACCAGCCCCAGCATTTT
cdr3_aa: CASNSWDRAHQPQHF

d_call: TRBD2
v_call: TRBV6-1
clone_size: -
j_call: TRBJ2-5
cdr3_nt: TGTGCCAGCAGTGCCCGCCTAGGGTCAGCGGGGGGAAGGGAGACCCAGTACTTC
cdr3_aa: CASSARLGSAGGRETQYF

d_call: -
v_call: TRBV2
clone_size: -
j_call: TRBJ2-1
cdr3_nt: TGTGCCAGCAGTGTCCCAGGCCATCCTGAGCAGTTCTTC
cdr3_aa: CASSVPGHPEQFF

d_call: -
v_call: TRBV30
clone_size: -
j_call: TRBJ2-5
cdr3_nt: TGTGCCTGGAGTGTAAAGTACAGGGACATGTTTGAGACCCAGTACTTC
cdr3_aa: CAWSVKYRDMFETQYF

d_call: TRBD1
v_call: TRBV6-6
clone_size: -
j_call: TRBJ1-5
cdr3_nt: TGTGCCAGCAGTTCCTACAGGGGCAGCAATCAGCCCCAGCATTTT
cdr3_aa: CASSSYRGSNQPQHF

d_call: -
v_call: TRBV6-5
clone_size: -
j_call: TRBJ1-1
cdr3_nt: TGTGCCAGCAGGTGGGGGGGGAACACTGAAGCTTTCTTT
cdr3_aa: CASRWGGNTEAFF

d_call: TRBD2
v_call: TRBV5-1
clone_size: -
j_call: TRBJ2-1
cdr3_nt: TGCGCCAGCAGCCCAGGTGGTAGCGGGGGCCTTGGGTTCTTC
cdr3_aa: CASSPGGSGGLGFF

d_call: -
v_call: TRBV6-1
clone_size: -
j_call: TRBJ2-7
cdr3_nt: TGTGCCAGCAGAGAAGACAGAACCTCCTACGAGCAGTACTTC
cdr3_aa: CASREDRTSYEQYF

d_call: TRBD1
v_call: TRBV2
clone_size: -
j_call: TRBJ2-3
cdr3_nt: TGTGCCAGCAGCGTGCAGGGGGCAACAGATACGCAGTATTTT
cdr3_aa: CASSVQGATDTQYF

d_call: -
v_call: TRBV28
clone_size: -
j_call: TRBJ1-1
cdr3_nt: TGTGCCAGCAGTTTGGTTTGGGGGGGCACTGAAGCTTTCTTT
cdr3_aa: CASSLVWGGTEAFF

d_call: -
v_call: TRBV9
clone_size: -
j_call: TRBJ1-5
cdr3_nt: TGTGCCAGCAGAAACAGCAACCCTAGGAGGAATCAGCCCCAGCATTTT
cdr3_aa: CASRNSNPRRNQPQHF

d_call: -
v_call: TRBV15
clone_size: -
j_call: TRBJ1-2
cdr3_nt: TGTGCCACCAGCACAACAGGGTCCTATGGCTACACCTTC
cdr3_aa: CATSTTGSYGYTF

d_call: TRBD1
v_call: TRBV11-3
clone_size: -
j_call: TRBJ2-7
cdr3_nt: TGTGCCAGCAGCACCCTGGACAGGGGGACATCCTACGAGCAGTACTTC
cdr3_aa: CASSTLDRGTSYEQYF

d_call: TRBD1
v_call: TRBV7-2
clone_size: once
j_call: TRBJ1-4
cdr3_nt: TGTGCCAGCAGCGCTACAGGGGCAGGGAATGAAAAACTGTTTTTT
cdr3_aa: CASSATGAGNEKLFF

d_call: -
v_call: TRBV10-2
clone_size: -
j_call: TRBJ1-1
cdr3_nt: TGCGCCAGCAGTGAGCCCTCGGCGGCGAGGACTGAAGCTTTCTTT
cdr3_aa: CASSEPSAARTEAFF

d_call: -
v_call: TRBV11-3
clone_size: few
j_call: TRBJ2-2
cdr3_nt: TGTGCCAGCAGCTCACAGGGTACGAACACCGGGGAGCTGTTTTTT
cdr3_aa: CASSSQGTNTGELFF

d_call: -
v_call: TRBV28
clone_size: -
j_call: TRBJ1-1
cdr3_nt: TGTGCCAGCAGTTTATTGTCTCTAAGAAACACTGAAGCTTTCTTT
cdr3_aa: CASSLLSLRNTEAFF

d_call: TRBD1
v_call: TRBV18
clone_size: -
j_call: TRBJ2-1
cdr3_nt: TGTGCCAGCTCGAGGGACAGCCCTCCAGGCAATGAGCAGTTCTTC
cdr3_aa: CASSRDSPPGNEQFF

d_call: -
v_call: TRBV4-1
clone_size: once
j_call: TRBJ2-1
cdr3_nt: TGCGCCAGCAGGATTAGCGGAAGCTCCTACAATGAGCAGTTCTTC
cdr3_aa: CASRISGSSYNEQFF

d_call: TRBD2
v_call: TRBV6-5
clone_size: -
j_call: TRBJ2-5
cdr3_nt: TGTGCCAGCAGTTACTCGTCTAGCGGCCCGGAGACCCAGTACTTC
cdr3_aa: CASSYSSSGPETQYF

d_call: -
v_call: TRBV9
clone_size: -
j_call: TRBJ2-3
cdr3_nt: TGTGCCAGCAGCTCGGGTGGTATCATTGATACGCAGTATTTT
cdr3_aa: CASSSGGIIDTQYF